This paragraph covers one T cell receptor (beta chain) sequence. The antigen remains undetermined. This entry belongs to a study of vaccination and CD4 T cells after COVID-19. General study points: Post-vaccination, and not before, a median about 90% of reactive clones appeared in convalescent patients.

Sequenced with the Oncomine TCR Beta short-read assay was DNA taken from cultured CD4+ T cells. TCRdb passed the PCR reads through MiXCR, listing each CDR3 protein once. The sample consists of about 16,000 distinct CDR3 sequences, approximately 55% of them appearing once. Germline CDR1 and CDR2: DFQATT and SNEGSKA (reference sequence). This CDR3 contains 16 residues. J was trimmed by 4 bases and V by 3 bases; bases with no gene match: 9. Treatment of the sample: approximately 9-day PBMC culture with coronavirus spike peptide pools or control peptides (ViraFEST assay). The dates of positive PCR tests extended from March through December 2020 and came before the US Alpha, Beta and Delta variants.

The V gene is TRBV20-1, the J gene TRBJ2-7, with 13 positions matching TRBD2. Material for sequencing was CD4+ T cells from blood, cultured in vitro. The clonotype comes from a human donor who had recovered from COVID-19. The CDR3 DNA follows: TGCAGTGCTAGCCCGCGTCGGACTAGCGGGGGTTACGAGCAGTACTTC. It translates to CSASPRRTSGGYEQYF.